This passage covers 26 T cell receptor beta chains from one sample sequenced in a study of cytomegalovirus exposure and HLA in healthy donors. Use of 60 Vbeta and 13 Jbeta primers characterized the PCR. Some clones are missing from TCRdb's copy, which holds only in-frame ones; the method was immunoSEQ multiplex PCR. The sample lists more than 110,000 clones, around 9.7% occurring once. Sample: PBMCs. All receptors come from a man between 45 and 60 years old in good health and CMV-seronegative.

The genes are TRBV28 and TRBJ1-5, with D possibly TRBD1 on 6 matching bases. The germline V gene encodes CDR1 MDHEN and CDR2 SYDVKM. V lost 5 bases and J 4 bases, leaving 15 bases between the germline ends. This CDR3 is 15 amino acids long. DNA of the CDR3: TGTGCCAGCAGTACAGGGTCGGCTGGAAATCAGCCCCAGCATTTT. Its translation: CASSTGSAGNQPQHF.

This clone was seen a handful of times. The genes are TRBV6-5 and TRBJ1-2, with D hard to call. Trimming pared 4 bases from V and 4 bases from J, leaving 16 bases between. Germline CDR1 reads MNHEY; CDR2 reads SVGAGI. The CDR3 runs to 15 residues. CDR3 in amino acids: CASSSSVSLIYGYTF. CDR3 sequence (DNA): TGTGCCAGCAGTTCTTCAGTGTCTCTGATCTATGGCTACACCTTC.

This clone came up a few times. The rearrangement uses TRBV30 and TRBJ2-1, with unresolved D. Trimming pared 3 bases from V and 0 bases from J, leaving 6 bases between. The CDR3 covers 13 residues. Germline CDR1 and CDR2: GTSNPN and SVGIG (reference sequence). The CDR3 protein is CAWRVSSYNEQFF. For the CDR3, the DNA is TGTGCCTGGAGAGTGAGCTCCTACAATGAGCAGTTCTTC.

This sequence joins TRBV6-5 and TRBJ1-5, with D uncertain. Germline V CDR1 and CDR2: MNHEY, SVGAGI. The ends were cut back, 0 bases at V and 2 bases at J, with 8 bases in the middle. The CDR3 length is 15 residues. DNA of the CDR3: TGTGCCAGCAGTTACTCAAAATCTGGCAATCAGCCCCAGCATTTT. It translates to CASSYSKSGNQPQHF.

This clone has a handful of counts. The chain uses TRBV15 and TRBJ2-3, with D possibly being TRBD2 (5 bases). The V and J ends lost 5 bases and 0 bases respectively, with 15 bases between them. CDR1 is LNHNV and CDR2 is YYDKDF in the germline V gene (reference sequence). The CDR3 spans 16 residues. Written as DNA, the CDR3 is TGTGCCACCAGCGAAGTGAGGAGGTCTAGCACAGATACGCAGTATTTT. This encodes CATSEVRRSSTDTQYF.

This clone was observed a handful of times. Compared with germline, one end of the junction differs, possibly owing to a read error. This sequence joins TRBV30 and TRBJ1-2, with a possible D match to TRBD1 (6 bases). Per germline, CDR1 GTSNPN and CDR2 SVGIG (reference sequence). The CDR3 length is 13 residues. The CDR3: CAWSVAGMGGSTF. Here the CDR3 DNA reads TGTGCCTGGAGTGTAGCGGGGATGGGGGGCTCCACCTTC.

With respect to this clone: No DNA is shown, since the ends of the CDR3 on it are uncertain; the CDR3 is the one TCRdb lists. The genes are TRBV29-1 and TRBJ1-1; TRBD1 was called by the table and not checked on the DNA. Germline assignment: CDR1 SQVTM and CDR2 ANQGSEA. 12 amino acids form the CDR3, both terminal residues included. CDR3 region: CSVGTGSPGIFF.

This clone came up a few times. This chain joins TRBV9 and TRBJ1-2; 7 bases align to TRBD1. In germline, CDR1 is SGDLS, CDR2 YYNGEE. Losses at the gene ends were 6 bases for V and 2 bases for J; bases not matched to a gene: 7. The CDR3 consists of 14 residues. As DNA, the CDR3 is TGTGCCAGCACCCCGGGACAGAGCAACTATGGCTACACCTTC. This codes for CASTPGQSNYGYTF.

J is TRBJ1-1 and V is TRBV6-5; maybe TRBD1 (6 bases). The V gene lost 4 bases and the J gene lost 0 bases, with 12 bases spanning the gap. The length of the CDR3 is 15 residues. Germline CDR1 is MNHEY and CDR2 is SVGAGI. The CDR3 DNA sequence: TGTGCCAGCAGTTCCGACAGGTCCTTGAACACTGAAGCTTTCTTT. It translates to CASSSDRSLNTEAFF.

In its sample, this clone was seen a few times. DNA for the CDR3: TGCGCCAGCAGCTTCGAGACAGGGGAGAACACTGAAGCTTTCTTT. Amino acid sequence: CASSFETGENTEAFF. The chain couples TRBV5-1 to TRBJ1-1; 8 bases are shared with TRBD1. Per the germline V gene, CDR1 is SGHRS and CDR2 is YFSETQ. J lost 1 base, V lost 2 bases, and 4 bases had no gene match. CDR3 length: 15 residues.

The chain is built from TRBV6-1 and TRBJ1-1, with TRBD1 matching over 7 bases. CDR3 length equals 15 residues. Germline lookup yields CDR1 MNHNS and CDR2 SASEGT. The V gene end was trimmed by 9 bases and the J gene end by 0 bases; junction bases not matched to a gene: 10. The CDR3 DNA reads TGTGCCAGTAGAATAACAACAGGGGTGAACACTGAAGCTTTCTTT. Its translation: CASRITTGVNTEAFF.

This clone has more than one count but fewer than ten. The chain is built from TRBV30 and TRBJ2-7, with TRBD2 identical over 10 bases. Germline CDR1 and CDR2: GTSNPN and SVGIG (reference sequence). This CDR3 is built from 14 residues. V was clipped by 0 bases and J by 5 bases; unmatched bases: 4. DNA for the CDR3: TGTGCCTGGAGTGTACTTAGCGGGGGGAACGAGCAGTACTTC. Translation gives CAWSVLSGGNEQYF.

The gene calls are TRBV2 and TRBJ1-5, with D maybe TRBD1 (6 bases). The CDR3 sequence is 12 residues long. The germline V gene has CDR1 SNHLY and CDR2 FYNNEI. With 7 bases removed from V and 6 bases from J, the gap between germline ends came to 10 bases. CDR3 bases: TGTGCCAGCACCACAGGGAGTCAGCCCCAGCATTTT. This codes for CASTTGSQPQHF.

V and J are TRBV27 and TRBJ2-7, with TRBD2 matching over 9 bases. The germline V gene has CDR1 MNHEY and CDR2 SMNVEV (reference sequence). V lost 7 bases and J lost 1; bases outside the gene matches: 8. The CDR3 contains 15 residues. CDR3: CASNSYSGSSYEQYF. The DNA of the CDR3 is TGTGCCAGCAATTCGTATAGCGGGAGTTCCTACGAGCAGTACTTC.

This clone was seen a handful of times. The chain is built from TRBV29-1 and TRBJ2-3; 8 bases line up with TRBD2. Unmatched junction bases numbered 7, after V lost 6 bases and J lost 2 bases. CDR1 is SQVTM, CDR2 ANQGSEA, per germline. The CDR3 is 14 residues long. CDR3 in DNA: TGCAGCGTGTGGACTAGCCGATACACAGATACGCAGTATTTT. This gives the protein CSVWTSRYTDTQYF.

J is TRBJ2-7 and V is TRBV5-8; TRBD1 agrees at 7 bases. V was clipped by 4 bases and J by 4 bases; unmatched bases: 14. The CDR3 loop spans 16 amino acids. Germline V gives CDR1 SGHTS, CDR2 YDEGEE. The DNA of the CDR3 is TGTGCCAGCAGCACCCGACAGGGCAATACTAGGTACGAGCAGTACTTC. Its protein product is CASSTRQGNTRYEQYF.

The J gene is TRBJ2-3, the V gene TRBV4-1, with 11 bases that match TRBD2. This CDR3 region has 16 residues. Unmatched junction bases numbered 3, after V lost 3 bases and J lost 1 base. Germline V gene lookup returns CDR1 MGHRA and CDR2 YSYEKL. In DNA form, the CDR3 reads TGCGCCAGCAGCCAGGTGACTAGCGGGGGCACAGATACGCAGTATTTT. As protein: CASSQVTSGGTDTQYF.

This clone was counted between two and nine times. This chain joins TRBV6-6 and TRBJ2-1, with TRBD2 matching over 13 bases. The CDR3 is made up of 16 amino acids. The J segment lost 6 bases and the V segment lost 2 bases, leaving 4 bases of the junction unmatched. Germline lookup yields CDR1 MNHNY and CDR2 SVGAGI (reference sequence). The CDR3 bases are TGTGCCAGCAGTTACGCCGGGACTAGCGGGACCAATGAGCAGTTCTTC. Amino acid sequence: CASSYAGTSGTNEQFF.

This clone was detected a few times. The J gene is TRBJ1-3, the V gene TRBV21-1; whether TRBD1, the table's D call, matches the DNA was not checked. TRBV21-1 is given as a pseudogene. The CDR3 extends over 16 amino acids. The CDR3 DNA follows: TGTGCCAGCAGCGAAAAGGACAGGGCGGTTGGAAACACCATATATTTT. Its translation is CASSEKDRAVGNTIYF.

This clone was counted between two and nine times. Additional DNA sequences in this sample encode the identical CDR3. This chain uses TRBV11-2 with TRBJ2-1, with TRBD2 matching 10 bases. J gave up 7 bases and V 5 bases, and 8 bases lay outside the gene matches. This CDR3 is built from 15 residues. Germline V gene lookup returns CDR1 SGHAT and CDR2 FQNNGV. The CDR3 is CASSHFSGRRNEQFF. CDR3 nucleotide sequence: TGTGCCAGCAGCCATTTTAGCGGGAGGAGAAATGAGCAGTTCTTC.

In its sample, this clone was seen a few times. The chain uses TRBV4-1 and TRBJ1-4; weak D call: TRBD1 (5 bases). V was pared by 2 bases and J by 14 bases, with 27 bases between. Germline V gives CDR1 MGHRA, CDR2 YSYEKL. The length of the CDR3 is 17 residues. CDR3 in amino acids: CASSQKAPTEQRLYLFF. The CDR3 DNA reads as TGCGCCAGCAGCCAAAAAGCCCCGACAGAACAAAGACTGTATCTGTTTTTT.

J is TRBJ1-2 and V is TRBV5-1, with 7 bases that match TRBD1. The CDR3 is made up of 15 amino acids. Germline-derived CDR1 and CDR2 are SGHRS and YFSETQ. The V gene end was trimmed by 5 bases and the J gene end by 0 bases; junction bases not matched to a gene: 7. The CDR3 loop reads CASSLDGTANYGYTF. CDR3 nucleotide sequence: TGCGCCAGCAGTCTGGACGGGACAGCTAACTATGGCTACACCTTC.

This chain uses TRBV7-3 with TRBJ2-3; TRBD2 matches 9 bases. Unmatched junction bases numbered 1, after V lost 4 bases and J lost 5 bases. From germline, CDR1 is SGHTA and CDR2 FQGTGA. The CDR3 is 13 amino acids. The CDR3 nucleotides are TGTGCCAGCAGCTCGACTAGCGGAGATACGCAGTATTTT. It codes for CASSSTSGDTQYF.

The chain joins TRBV10-3 to TRBJ1-2, with unresolved D. V lost 6 bases, J lost 5 bases, and 19 bases lay in between. This CDR3 contains 15 residues. Germline CDR1 reads ENHRY; CDR2 reads SYGVKD. In DNA form, the CDR3 reads TGTGCCATCAGACCCCTTGCGGGCGGGGAGTATGGCTACACCTTC. It translates to CAIRPLAGGEYGYTF.

This clone was seen a few times. DNA for the CDR3: TGTGCCAGTAGTGATCGGACAGGGAGTGAAGCTTTCTTT. Encoded protein: CASSDRTGSEAFF. The J gene is TRBJ1-1, the V gene TRBV19, with 8 nucleotides matching TRBD1. V trimming: 5 bases; J trimming: 7 bases; junction bases outside the gene matches: 6. The germline V gene encodes CDR1 LNHDA and CDR2 SQIVND (reference sequence). The CDR3 consists of 13 residues.

The chain joins TRBV9 to TRBJ2-7; 9 bases align to TRBD1. The V segment lost 0 bases and the J segment 2 bases; nucleotides outside the gene matches: 3. In germline, CDR1 is SGDLS, CDR2 YYNGEE. The CDR3 is 15 residues long. The CDR3 bases are TGTGCCAGCAGCGTAGGGACAGGGGTTACCTACGAGCAGTACTTC. Its protein is CASSVGTGVTYEQYF.